The source of this TCR beta chain is a study of Graves' ophthalmopathy and Graves' hyperthyroidism (dated by TCRdb to 2017 to 2018). General notes on the study: Peripheral blood was collected before any treatment was given, at the time of initial diagnosis. To explore V-J signatures distinguishing ophthalmopathy from hyperthyroidism, a discovery set of 100 patients (about 44 ophthalmopathy, some 57 stable hyperthyroidism) was enrolled. The approximately 90 discovery patients were randomly split 7:3 into training and test sets. Following sample collection, hyperthyroidism patients were given methimazole at a starting dose of 30 mg daily, and ophthalmopathy patients were given high-dose intravenous methylprednisolone. For independent validation, a separate cohort was made up of around 18 hyperthyroidism patients plus 17 patients who later progressed from hyperthyroidism to ophthalmopathy. In roughly 6 hyperthyroidism patients, the T-cell repertoire of thyroid tissue was compared with the T-cell repertoire of blood. TCR beta repertoire signatures were used to distinguish Graves' ophthalmopathy from Graves' hyperthyroidism and to predict progression to ophthalmopathy. In total, some 140 blood samples were TCR-sequenced: 43 ophthalmopathy, approximately 75 hyperthyroidism and some 17 hyperthyroidism-to-ophthalmopathy patients. Here is what the overall study found, with its caveats: Most of the expanded thyroid clonotypes with a frequency above 0.001 were also detected in blood, and it was suggested that the thyroid immune response may be reflected by blood repertoires. In validation, the model predicted ophthalmopathy progression with over 60% sensitivity and roughly 72% specificity; eleven to twelve predicted patients were CT-confirmed with GO in a median of 6.5 months. The 13-signature model separated ophthalmopathy from stable hyperthyroidism with approximately 90% sensitivity and approximately 81% specificity in cross-validation, and 80%/75% in the test set. No statistical method was used to predetermine the sample size, and group allocation was not hidden from the investigators.

For repertoire sequencing, the TCR beta CDR3 regions were amplified from RNA transcripts. The first round was an RT-PCR using HTBI primers with the Qiagen OneStep RT-PCR kit, and this first round was followed by a second-round multiplex PCR, then size selection and purification. Libraries were sequenced paired-end with 100 bp reads on an Illumina HiSeq2000. The original methods were these. SOAPnuke was used to process the reads, throwing out any read that had adapters, had uncalled bases, had a mean Phred below 15, or lacked an exact constant-primer or identifier match. High-quality paired reads were merged with COPE v1.2.5. Unique nucleotide sequences were defined as clonotypes and aligned to IMGT TRB V, D and J references using MiTCR v1.1. Analysis was restricted to V-J combinations with a frequency above 0.0001, which covered about 99% of repertoires. A TCR clonal expansion and chaos score per V-J combination was defined as the ratio of F50 clonal expansion to chaos observed in the TCRdist matrix. Welch's t-statistics and random forest were used to reduce features to approximately 13 V-J combinations, which were fed into a naive Bayes classifier. The Morisita-Horn index was used to measure how similar the thyroid and blood repertoires were. TCRdb trimmed the raw reads at Q25, called clones with MiXCR and kept productive beta chains. Each entry merges the rows of one CDR3 protein and shows their most common DNA and genes. TCRdb's processing, not the authors', yielded these V and J calls. The sample table lists about 620,000 distinct CDR3 sequences, 22% of them with a count of one. The ten largest account for roughly 7.4% of the sample.

Points on this clonotype: Its antigen has not been determined. Base qualities are not at hand, and no much larger clone is one base apart.

Hyperthyroidism was defined as stable when no progression to ophthalmopathy occurred within 18 months of follow-up. Hyperthyroidism patients were newly diagnosed, were aged 18 to 65 years, and had a disease duration under 2 months. Patients were excluded if they had other autoimmune diseases, uncontrolled infections, pregnancy or lactation. Clinical symptoms, serum thyroxine, TRAb, thyroid ultrasound and orbital computed tomography formed the basis of the diagnosis. Ficoll-Paque density gradient centrifugation was used to isolate PBMCs from about 10 ml of fresh peripheral blood. Total RNA was extracted with Trizol reagent and quality-checked on an Agilent 2100 Bioanalyzer. This clonotype was sampled from a woman younger than 30 with stable Graves' hyperthyroidism. Some clones in this sample may be carry-over from other donors' samples. Donor details come from another sample of the same person, matched by shared clones. The sequenced sample was peripheral blood.

The nucleotide sequence is TGTGCCAGCAGCCGGGCCTCCACGGGGGGAAACACCATATATTTT. It codes for CASSRASTGGNTIYF. The chain joins TRBV14 to TRBJ1-3, with no confident D gene call. There are 15 amino acids in the CDR3, from cysteine to phenylalanine inclusive. The read is trimmed to its CDR3 DNA, 45 bases read in frame from base 1. Per the germline V gene, SGHDN is the CDR1 and FVKESK is the CDR2. The junction shows trimming of 4 bases on V and 4 bases on J, plus 14 bases between the germline ends.